Presented here are 10 T cell receptor beta chains from one specimen sequenced in a study of blood T cells in healthy people across ages (dated by TCRdb to between 2014 and 2017). Libraries were constructed by 5' RACE. Data came from an Illumina HiSeq 2500. The second PCR ran for roughly 7 to 12 cycles and used a J-beta primer mix along with a sample-barcoded 5' primer. The public reads were run again by TCRdb, first through fastp at Q25 and then through MiXCR, and only productive beta chains were kept. Rows merge per CDR3 protein into single entries with the most common DNA and genes. Across this sample there are over 600,000 distinct CDR3 sequences, with more than 55% seen only once. The top ten hold 25% to 30% of the sample. The sequenced sample was blood. These receptor sequences come from a man in his forties in good health.

Worth noting for this clonotype: Possible read error: a much larger clone is one base away. This chain connects TRBV11-2 to TRBJ2-3; 9 nucleotides agree with TRBD2. Germline lookup yields CDR1 SGHAT and CDR2 FQNNGV. The CDR3 sequence is 16 residues long. After removal of 0 bases from V and 10 bases from J, the junction contained 11 bases not matched to a gene. The CDR3 spells CASSLDNRAGGRAQYF. The CDR3 nucleotides read TGTGCCAGCAGCTTAGATAACCGAGCGGGGGGTCGTGCGCAGTATTTT.

This clonotype was seen a few times. The chain carries TRBV27 and TRBJ2-6; D is unclear. Germline V gene lookup returns CDR1 MNHEY and CDR2 SMNVEV (reference sequence). V was trimmed by 4 bases and J by 2 bases, leaving 6 bases between them. CDR3 length: 14 amino acids. CDR3 amino acids: CASSSLPGANVLTF. DNA of the CDR3: TGTGCCAGCAGTTCCCTTCCTGGGGCCAACGTCCTGACTTTC.

The chain combines TRBV28 with TRBJ1-5, with 7 positions matching TRBD1. The trim removed 3 bases at V and 9 bases at J, leaving 11 bases unmatched. This CDR3 has 15 amino acids. Germline loops: CDR1 MDHEN, CDR2 SYDVKM. CDR3 sequence reads: CASSFGGTASRPQHF. The CDR3 nucleotides are TGTGCCAGCAGTTTTGGAGGGACAGCAAGCAGGCCCCAGCATTTT.

This clonotype occurred a few times. CDR3 in amino acids: CASSFQVALEVSGANVLTF. DNA for the CDR3: TGTGCCAGCAGCTTTCAGGTGGCCCTGGAGGTCTCTGGGGCCAACGTCCTGACTTTC. The V call is TRBV7-8, the J call TRBJ2-6; TRBD2 might be the D (5 bases). This CDR3 is 19 amino acids long. Germline CDR1 and CDR2: SGHVS and FQNEAQ. Trimming took off 3 bases at V and 0 bases at J, with 18 bases between the two ends.

This clonotype is a singleton in its sample. The chain joins TRBV6-2 or TRBV6-3 to TRBJ2-5, with 11 bases matching TRBD2. Judging by the DNA end, TRBJ2-7 fits better; the J call may be wrong. The CDR3 has 19 amino acids. Germline lookup yields CDR1 MNHEY and CDR2 SVGEGT. The CDR3 DNA follows: TGTGCCAGCAGTCACCCCACGACTAGCGGGACAGCCAAAGCGGGCGAGCAGTACTTC. Protein sequence: CASSHPTTSGTAKAGEQYF.

As regards this clonotype: A much bigger clone sits one base away, suggesting this may be a read error. CDR3 sequence reads: CSVGSSGVYGYTF. The CDR3 bases are TGCAGCGTGGGTTCGTCAGGGGTCTATGGCTACACCTTC. The V and J genes are TRBV29-1 and TRBJ1-2; TRBD1 is a possible D gene (6 bases). CDR1 is SQVTM and CDR2 is ANQGSEA in the germline V gene. V lost 6 bases to trimming and J lost 4 bases, with 15 bases between them. This CDR3 is 13 amino acids long.

The rearrangement joins TRBV5-1 to TRBJ2-5, with 9 positions matching TRBD2. Germline V CDR1 and CDR2: SGHRS, YFSETQ. The CDR3 consists of 15 residues. Losses at the gene ends were 5 bases for V and 0 bases for J; bases not matched to a gene: 5. DNA of the CDR3: TGCGCCAGCAGAATGGCTAGCGGGGACCAAGAGACCCAGTACTTC. It encodes CASRMASGDQETQYF.

CDR3 loop: CSVPGRGRDYGYTF. The CDR3 bases are TGCAGCGTCCCCGGACGGGGGCGGGACTATGGCTACACCTTC. The chain joins TRBV29-1 to TRBJ1-2, with a possible D match to TRBD1 (6 bases). This CDR3 contains 14 residues. CDR1 and CDR2 from the germline V gene are SQVTM and ANQGSEA. With 6 bases removed from V and 3 bases from J, the gap between germline ends came to 17 bases.

V and J are TRBV28 and TRBJ2-2, with D perhaps matching TRBD2 (5 bases). Trimming stripped 5 bases from V and 6 bases from J, with 19 bases between. The CDR3 is 16 residues long. Germline CDR1 is MDHEN and CDR2 is SYDVKM. The CDR3 region has the DNA TGTGCCAGCAGTAATACCCGACCAGAGGGATCCGGGGAGCTGTTTTTT. Protein sequence: CASSNTRPEGSGELFF. The whole variable domain, filled in from reference TRBV28 and TRBJ2-2, reads DVKVTQSSRYLVKRTGEKVFLECVQDMDHENMFWYRQDPGLGLRLIYFSYDVKMKEKGDIPEGYSVSREKKERFSLILESASTNQTSMYLCASSNTRPEGSGELFFGEGSRLTVL.

The chain is built from TRBV12-3 or TRBV12-4 and TRBJ2-7; 10 nucleotides align to TRBD2. J was trimmed by 3 bases and V by 5 bases; bases with no gene match: 10. The CDR3 totals 16 residues. CDR3 bases: TGTGCCAGCAGTAAACGTGCTAGCGGGAGCATCTACGAGCAGTACTTC. Translated, it gives CASSKRASGSIYEQYF.